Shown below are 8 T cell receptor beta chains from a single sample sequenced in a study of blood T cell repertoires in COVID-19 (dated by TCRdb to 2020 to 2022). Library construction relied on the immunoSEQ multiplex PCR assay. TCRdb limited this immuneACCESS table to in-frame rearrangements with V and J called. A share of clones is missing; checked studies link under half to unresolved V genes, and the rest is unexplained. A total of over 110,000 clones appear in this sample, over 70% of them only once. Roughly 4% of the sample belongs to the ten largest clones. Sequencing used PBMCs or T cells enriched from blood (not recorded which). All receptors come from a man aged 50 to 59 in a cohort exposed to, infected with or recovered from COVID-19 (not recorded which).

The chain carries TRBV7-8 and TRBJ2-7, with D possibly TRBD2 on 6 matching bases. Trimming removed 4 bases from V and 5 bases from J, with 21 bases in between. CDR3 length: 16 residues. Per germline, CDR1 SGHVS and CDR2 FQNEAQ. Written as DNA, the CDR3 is TGTGCCAGCAGCTCAAACCCCCCAGCGGGCAAGGACGAGCAGTACTTC. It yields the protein CASSSNPPAGKDEQYF.

CDR3 sequence reads: CASSPLGQGARGEQFF. The CDR3 nucleotides read TGTGCCAGCTCACCCCTCGGACAGGGGGCGCGCGGTGAGCAGTTCTTC. The J gene is TRBJ2-1, the V gene TRBV18, with TRBD1 identical over 11 bases. Germline lookup yields CDR1 KGHSH and CDR2 LQKENI. This CDR3 comprises 16 residues. J lost 9 bases, V lost 3 bases, and 10 bases had no gene match.

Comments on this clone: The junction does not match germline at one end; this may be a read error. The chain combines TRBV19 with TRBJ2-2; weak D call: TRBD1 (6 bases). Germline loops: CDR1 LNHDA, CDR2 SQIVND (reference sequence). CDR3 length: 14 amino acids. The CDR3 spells CASSQQGNIGELFF. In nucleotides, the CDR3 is TGTGCCAGTAGTCAACAGGGTAACATCGGGGAGCTGTTTTTT.

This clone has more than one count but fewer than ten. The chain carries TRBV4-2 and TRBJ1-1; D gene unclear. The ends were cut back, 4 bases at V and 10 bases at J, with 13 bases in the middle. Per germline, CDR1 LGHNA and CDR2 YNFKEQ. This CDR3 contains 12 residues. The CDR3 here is CASSPGGAVAFF. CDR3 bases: TGTGCCAGCAGCCCGGGAGGAGCGGTAGCTTTCTTT.

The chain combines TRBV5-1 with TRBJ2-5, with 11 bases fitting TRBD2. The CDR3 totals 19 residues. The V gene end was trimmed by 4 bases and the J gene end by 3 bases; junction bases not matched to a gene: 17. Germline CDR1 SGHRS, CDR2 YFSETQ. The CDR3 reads CASSPRPLAGGRLEETQYF. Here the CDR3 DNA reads TGCGCCAGCAGCCCGCGACCTCTAGCGGGAGGAAGGTTAGAAGAGACCCAGTACTTC.

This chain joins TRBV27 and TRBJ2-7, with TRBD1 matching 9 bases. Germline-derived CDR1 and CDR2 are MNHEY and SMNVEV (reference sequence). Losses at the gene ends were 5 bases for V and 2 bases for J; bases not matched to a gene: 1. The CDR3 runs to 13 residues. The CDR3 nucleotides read TGTGCCAGCAGTGGACAGGGGACCTACGAGCAGTACTTC. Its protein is CASSGQGTYEQYF.

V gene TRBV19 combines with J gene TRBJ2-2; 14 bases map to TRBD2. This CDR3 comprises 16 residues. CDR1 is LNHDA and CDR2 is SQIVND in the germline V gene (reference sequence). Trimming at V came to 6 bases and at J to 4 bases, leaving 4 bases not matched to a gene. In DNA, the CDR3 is TGTGCCAGTAGCAGACTAGCGGGGGGGCGCACCGGGGAGCTGTTTTTT. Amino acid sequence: CASSRLAGGRTGELFF.

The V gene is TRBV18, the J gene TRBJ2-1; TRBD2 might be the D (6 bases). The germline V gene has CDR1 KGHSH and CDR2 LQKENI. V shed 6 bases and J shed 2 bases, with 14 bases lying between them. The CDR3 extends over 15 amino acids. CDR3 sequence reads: CASSHGTSPYNEQFF. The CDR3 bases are TGTGCCAGCTCCCACGGGACTTCCCCCTACAATGAGCAGTTCTTC.